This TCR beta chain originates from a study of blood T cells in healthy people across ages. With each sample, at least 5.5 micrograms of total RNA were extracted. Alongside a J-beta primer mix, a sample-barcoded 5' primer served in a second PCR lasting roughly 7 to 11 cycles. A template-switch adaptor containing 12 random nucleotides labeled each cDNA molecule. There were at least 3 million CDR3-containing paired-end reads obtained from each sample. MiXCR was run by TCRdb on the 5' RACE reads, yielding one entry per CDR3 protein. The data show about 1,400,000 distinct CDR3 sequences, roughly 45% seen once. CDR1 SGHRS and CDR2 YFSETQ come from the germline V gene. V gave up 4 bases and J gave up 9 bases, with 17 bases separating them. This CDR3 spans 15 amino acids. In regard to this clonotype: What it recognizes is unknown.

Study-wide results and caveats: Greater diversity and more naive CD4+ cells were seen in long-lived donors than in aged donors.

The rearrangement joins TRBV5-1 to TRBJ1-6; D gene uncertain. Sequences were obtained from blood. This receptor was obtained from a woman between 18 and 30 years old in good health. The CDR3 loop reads CASSPVGGSGSPLHF. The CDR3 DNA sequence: TGCGCCAGCAGCCCCGTAGGAGGGTCAGGTTCACCCCTCCACTTT.